The rows below give T cell receptor beta chains drawn from one sample of a study of T-cell memory formation after mild COVID-19. Each CDR3 protein gets one entry after TCRdb re-called the 5' RACE reads with MiXCR. This table has around 250,000 distinct CDR3 sequences, about 17% appearing once. The source material was PBMCs or a T cell subset sorted from them (not recorded which). The receptors stem from a man between 18 and 29 years old who had mild COVID-19 (a few samples of this study predate the infection). Cell type and time point are not known. Each CDR3 is given with its conserved first and last residue. Each record gives: V gene, CDR3 length, clone size, J gene, D gene, CDR3 protein, CDR3 DNA. D genes are given only for firm matches. Size is omitted from some rows. Given values are once, few, many or a class for expanded clones.

V gene: TRBV6-5
CDR3 length: 15
clone size: NA
J gene: TRBJ1-2
D gene: NA
CDR3 protein: CASSYSGGSSYGYTF
CDR3 DNA: TGTGCCAGCAGTTACTCGGGGGGGTCGAGCTATGGCTACACCTTC

V gene: TRBV2
CDR3 length: 18
clone size: few
J gene: TRBJ2-5
D gene: TRBD2
CDR3 protein: CASSDLTSGGLYQETQYF
CDR3 DNA: TGTGCCAGCAGTGACCTGACTAGCGGGGGGTTGTACCAAGAGACCCAGTACTTC

V gene: TRBV2
CDR3 length: 17
clone size: few
J gene: TRBJ2-5
D gene: TRBD1
CDR3 protein: CASSSPPGRQGQGTQYF
CDR3 DNA: TGTGCCAGCAGCTCCCCCCCGGGACGACAGGGCCAAGGGACCCAGTACTTC

V gene: TRBV20-1
CDR3 length: 15
clone size: NA
J gene: TRBJ2-7
D gene: NA
CDR3 protein: CSARDHGGKSYEQYF
CDR3 DNA: TGCAGTGCTAGAGATCACGGAGGGAAATCCTACGAGCAGTACTTC

V gene: TRBV6-5
CDR3 length: 16
clone size: few
J gene: TRBJ1-2
D gene: TRBD1
CDR3 protein: CASSHRTGSILDGYTF
CDR3 DNA: TGTGCCAGCAGCCATCGGACAGGGTCCATTTTGGATGGCTACACCTTC

V gene: TRBV7-2
CDR3 length: 14
clone size: NA
J gene: TRBJ1-2
D gene: NA
CDR3 protein: CASSRNREGPGYTF
CDR3 DNA: TGTGCCAGCAGCCGTAACAGGGAGGGCCCTGGCTACACCTTC

V gene: TRBV29-1
CDR3 length: 11
clone size: few
J gene: TRBJ2-7
D gene: NA
CDR3 protein: CSVEDYGARYF
CDR3 DNA: TGCAGCGTTGAAGATTATGGGGCTCGGTACTTC

V gene: TRBV11-2
CDR3 length: 14
clone size: many
J gene: TRBJ2-7
D gene: TRBD2
CDR3 protein: CASSHSGLSYEQYF
CDR3 DNA: TGTGCCAGCAGCCATAGCGGGCTCTCCTACGAGCAGTACTTC

V gene: TRBV20-1
CDR3 length: 15
clone size: NA
J gene: TRBJ1-5
D gene: NA
CDR3 protein: CSARQPPLQAQPQHF
CDR3 DNA: TGCAGTGCTAGACAACCCCCCTTACAGGCCCAGCCCCAGCATTTT

V gene: TRBV29-1
CDR3 length: 13
clone size: NA
J gene: TRBJ2-3
D gene: NA
CDR3 protein: CSVEVQGTDTQYF
CDR3 DNA: TGCAGCGTTGAAGTCCAGGGCACAGATACGCAGTATTTT

V gene: TRBV4-3
CDR3 length: 15
clone size: few
J gene: TRBJ2-1
D gene: TRBD1
CDR3 protein: CASSQVTDRVNEQFF
CDR3 DNA: TGCGCCAGCAGCCAAGTAACGGACAGGGTCAATGAGCAGTTCTTC

V gene: TRBV28
CDR3 length: 17
clone size: few
J gene: TRBJ2-5
D gene: NA
CDR3 protein: CASSSLGGSWGQETQYF
CDR3 DNA: TGTGCCAGCAGTTCGTTGGGGGGTAGCTGGGGGCAAGAGACCCAGTACTTC

V gene: TRBV19
CDR3 length: 16
clone size: few
J gene: TRBJ1-1
D gene: NA
CDR3 protein: CASSRLSTAWVPEAFF
CDR3 DNA: TGTGCCAGTAGTCGTCTTTCGACAGCCTGGGTCCCTGAAGCTTTCTTT

V gene: TRBV24-1
CDR3 length: 17
clone size: few
J gene: TRBJ2-3
D gene: TRBD1
CDR3 protein: CATSDQDRGSSGDTQYF
CDR3 DNA: TGTGCCACCAGTGATCAGGACAGGGGATCGTCAGGAGATACGCAGTATTTT

V gene: TRBV5-1
CDR3 length: 16
clone size: few
J gene: TRBJ1-2
D gene: NA
CDR3 protein: CASRLRFGGRGNGYTF
CDR3 DNA: TGCGCCAGCAGGCTCCGGTTTGGGGGGCGAGGGAATGGCTACACCTTC

V gene: TRBV20-1
CDR3 length: 14
clone size: few
J gene: TRBJ1-1
D gene: NA
CDR3 protein: CSARAGGPHTEAFF
CDR3 DNA: TGCAGTGCTAGAGCTGGAGGTCCTCACACTGAAGCTTTCTTT

V gene: TRBV28
CDR3 length: 13
clone size: NA
J gene: TRBJ1-1
D gene: NA
CDR3 protein: CASTKFENTEAFF
CDR3 DNA: TGTGCCAGCACCAAATTCGAGAACACTGAAGCTTTCTTT

V gene: TRBV10-3
CDR3 length: 15
clone size: NA
J gene: TRBJ2-7
D gene: NA
CDR3 protein: CAISEGGQMPYEQYF
CDR3 DNA: TGTGCCATCAGTGAGGGAGGACAGATGCCCTACGAGCAGTACTTC

V gene: TRBV6-2/TRBV6-3
CDR3 length: 13
clone size: few
J gene: TRBJ2-7
D gene: NA
CDR3 protein: CASSYFPARSQYF
CDR3 DNA: TGTGCCAGCAGTTACTTCCCCGCGAGAAGTCAGTACTTC

V gene: TRBV7-9
CDR3 length: 15
clone size: many
J gene: TRBJ2-1
D gene: NA
CDR3 protein: CASERGRSSYNEQFF
CDR3 DNA: TGTGCCAGCGAAAGGGGACGGAGCTCCTACAATGAGCAGTTCTTC

V gene: TRBV5-1
CDR3 length: 15
clone size: few
J gene: TRBJ1-1
D gene: NA
CDR3 protein: CASSLVGEVSTEAFF
CDR3 DNA: TGCGCCAGCAGCTTGGTGGGGGAGGTTAGCACTGAAGCTTTCTTT

V gene: TRBV19
CDR3 length: 12
clone size: NA
J gene: TRBJ2-3
D gene: NA
CDR3 protein: CATQGGADTQYF
CDR3 DNA: TGTGCCACCCAGGGGGGTGCAGATACGCAGTATTTT

V gene: TRBV4-1
CDR3 length: 14
clone size: NA
J gene: TRBJ1-1
D gene: NA
CDR3 protein: CASSQGGENTEAFF
CDR3 DNA: TGCGCCAGCAGCCAGGGCGGCGAGAACACTGAAGCTTTCTTT

V gene: TRBV5-6
CDR3 length: 13
clone size: few
J gene: TRBJ1-1
D gene: TRBD1
CDR3 protein: CASRTTGLTEAFF
CDR3 DNA: TGTGCCAGCAGAACGACAGGGCTCACTGAAGCTTTCTTT

V gene: TRBV2
CDR3 length: 12
clone size: many
J gene: TRBJ2-3
D gene: TRBD1
CDR3 protein: CATDRDTDTQYF
CDR3 DNA: TGTGCCACGGACAGGGACACAGATACGCAGTATTTT

V gene: TRBV7-6
CDR3 length: 14
clone size: few
J gene: TRBJ2-3
D gene: NA
CDR3 protein: CASSLAGRSDTQYF
CDR3 DNA: TGTGCCAGCAGCCTGGCAGGGAGGTCGGATACGCAGTATTTT

V gene: TRBV12-3/TRBV12-4
CDR3 length: 13
clone size: few
J gene: TRBJ2-7
D gene: TRBD1
CDR3 protein: CASSQDRGDEQYF
CDR3 DNA: TGTGCCAGCAGTCAGGACAGGGGGGACGAGCAGTACTTC

V gene: TRBV4-1
CDR3 length: 12
clone size: NA
J gene: TRBJ1-1
D gene: NA
CDR3 protein: CASSHGLFEAFF
CDR3 DNA: TGCGCCAGCAGCCACGGACTGTTTGAAGCTTTCTTT

V gene: TRBV4-1
CDR3 length: 16
clone size: many
J gene: TRBJ2-2
D gene: NA
CDR3 protein: CASRHRFGVLDGELFF
CDR3 DNA: TGCGCCAGCAGGCACAGGTTCGGGGTGTTGGACGGGGAGCTGTTTTTT

V gene: TRBV4-1
CDR3 length: 15
clone size: few
J gene: TRBJ1-5
D gene: NA
CDR3 protein: CASSQGPLSNQPQHF
CDR3 DNA: TGCGCCAGCAGCCAGGGGCCCCTAAGCAATCAGCCCCAGCATTTT

V gene: TRBV7-2
CDR3 length: 11
clone size: NA
J gene: TRBJ2-7
D gene: NA
CDR3 protein: CASSPTYEQYF
CDR3 DNA: TGTGCCAGCAGCCCTACTTACGAGCAGTACTTC

V gene: TRBV3-1
CDR3 length: 16
clone size: few
J gene: TRBJ1-4
D gene: NA
CDR3 protein: CASSQVGGTTNEKLFF
CDR3 DNA: TGTGCCAGCAGCCAAGTCGGGGGCACAACTAATGAAAAACTGTTTTTT

V gene: TRBV7-2
CDR3 length: 13
clone size: NA
J gene: TRBJ1-6
D gene: NA
CDR3 protein: CASSPDTYSPLHF
CDR3 DNA: TGTGCCAGCAGCCCGGACACTTATTCACCCCTCCACTTT

V gene: TRBV7-2
CDR3 length: 17
clone size: NA
J gene: TRBJ1-5
D gene: TRBD1
CDR3 protein: CASSVTGGGYSNQPQHF
CDR3 DNA: TGTGCCAGCAGCGTCACAGGGGGCGGGTATAGCAATCAGCCCCAGCATTTT

V gene: TRBV7-9
CDR3 length: 15
clone size: NA
J gene: TRBJ2-7
D gene: TRBD2
CDR3 protein: CASSLSGGAYNEQYF
CDR3 DNA: TGTGCCAGCAGCCTTAGCGGGGGGGCCTACAATGAGCAGTACTTC

V gene: TRBV10-3
CDR3 length: 15
clone size: NA
J gene: TRBJ2-7
D gene: TRBD2
CDR3 protein: CASSLLRGESYEQYF
CDR3 DNA: TGTGCCAGCAGCCTGTTGCGGGGGGAATCCTACGAGCAGTACTTC

V gene: TRBV12-3/TRBV12-4
CDR3 length: 17
clone size: many
J gene: TRBJ1-2
D gene: NA
CDR3 protein: CASRPLTVATRGDGYTF
CDR3 DNA: TGTGCCAGCAGACCCCTGACAGTCGCAACGCGAGGGGATGGCTACACCTTC

V gene: TRBV4-1
CDR3 length: 15
clone size: few
J gene: TRBJ2-3
D gene: TRBD2
CDR3 protein: CASSQYRGGQDTQYF
CDR3 DNA: TGCGCCAGCAGCCAGTACCGGGGGGGGCAAGATACGCAGTATTTT

V gene: TRBV5-8
CDR3 length: 17
clone size: NA
J gene: TRBJ2-6
D gene: NA
CDR3 protein: CASSLRGQAAGANVLTF
CDR3 DNA: TGTGCCAGCAGCTTGCGCGGACAAGCCGCTGGGGCCAACGTCCTGACTTTC